This T cell receptor beta chain stems from a study of cytomegalovirus exposure and HLA in healthy donors. The CDR3 is made up of 13 amino acids. The germline V and J ends were trimmed by 2 bases and 3 bases, with 5 bases remaining between them. Looked up from germline, CDR1 is MGHDK and CDR2 is SYGVNS. There were likely unrecorded immune exposures, though donors were nominally healthy when sampled. PCR amplification relied on 60 Vbeta primers (plus 13 Jbeta primers). TCRdb's table, derived via immunoSEQ multiplex PCR, lists solely in-frame clones and lacks some. The sample has roughly 150,000 clones, nearly 80% seen once; the top ten hold around 0.7%.

This sequence originates from a male donor in good health and CMV-seronegative. Sequenced material: PBMCs. The chain couples TRBV25-1 to TRBJ1-5; D remains unclear. This CDR3 is CASSETDNQPQHF. In DNA, the CDR3 is TGTGCCAGCAGTGAAACAGACAATCAGCCCCAGCATTTT.